A selection of T cell receptor beta chains follows, all from one sample in a study of blood T cells in healthy people across ages. TCRdb recomputed calls from the 5' RACE reads with MiXCR, one row per CDR3 protein. The data show approximately 810,000 distinct CDR3 sequences, with around 36% seen just once and 10% to 15% held by the top ten. The sequenced material came from blood. The receptors come from a man in his late teens or twenties in good health. The CDR3 runs from the conserved cysteine through the conserved F or W. Fields, in order: J gene, clone size, D gene, V gene, CDR3 protein, CDR3 DNA. D genes are given only for firm matches. Only part of the rows carry a size: once, few, many, or a class if the clone is expanded.

TRBJ1-2 . . TRBV6-1 CASSESPRVGAYGCTF TGTGCCAGCAGTGAGAGTCCCCGTGTAGGAGCGTATGGCTGCACCTTC
TRBJ1-4 . TRBD1 TRBV4-2 CASSRGTGPWTNEKLFF TGTGCCAGCAGCCGCGGGACAGGTCCTTGGACTAATGAAAAACTGTTTTTT
TRBJ2-7 . . TRBV6-1 CAINRVPYEQYF TGTGCCATCAACCGGGTGCCCTACGAGCAGTACTTC
TRBJ2-3 . TRBD2 TRBV7-6 CASSPLGRGILDPQYF TGTGCCAGCAGCCCCCTCGGGAGGGGGATTCTAGATCCGCAGTATTTT
TRBJ2-3 . . TRBV20-1 CSARVGRRSTDTQYF TGCAGTGCGAGGGTGGGGAGACGGAGCACAGATACGCAGTATTTT
TRBJ1-1 . TRBD1 TRBV6-5 CASSYSDRKAVSTAFF TGTGCCAGCAGTTACTCGGACAGGAAAGCCGTATCGACAGCTTTCTTT
TRBJ2-1 many . TRBV29-1 CSAHPGNEQFF TGCAGCGCCCATCCTGGCAATGAGCAGTTCTTC
TRBJ2-6 . . TRBV11-2 CASSLERGDVLTF TGTGCCAGCAGCTTAGAAAGGGGGGACGTCCTGACTTTC
TRBJ1-2 few . TRBV5-1 CASSLEMAYGYTF TGCGCCAGCAGCTTGGAAATGGCCTATGGCTACACCTTC
TRBJ1-2 few . TRBV6-5 CASSYSSGAGFGYGYTF TGTGCCAGCAGTTACTCGAGCGGTGCAGGGTTCGGATATGGCTACACCTTC
TRBJ1-5 few . TRBV10-2 CASSEYGSNQPQHF TGCGCCAGCAGTGAGTATGGGTCGAATCAGCCCCAGCATTTT
TRBJ2-5 . . TRBV6-2/TRBV6-3 CASSYLQSGVEQYF TGTGCCAGCAGTTATTTGCAATCTGGAGTTGAGCAGTACTTC
TRBJ2-5 . . TRBV28 CASSTHRSGEKETQYF TGTGCCAGCAGTACTCATAGGAGCGGAGAAAAAGAGACCCAGTACTTC
TRBJ2-4 . . TRBV4-1 CASSQERGAPPAKNIQYF TGCGCCAGCAGCCAAGAAAGGGGGGCACCTCCAGCCAAAAACATTCAGTACTTC
TRBJ2-5 once . TRBV9 CASSAHRDSVETQYF TGTGCCAGCAGCGCCCACCGGGACTCTGTAGAGACCCAGTACTTC
TRBJ2-7 few . TRBV4-3 CASSQVDTDNEQYF TGCGCCAGCAGCCAAGTGGACACCGACAATGAGCAGTACTTC
TRBJ1-6 . . TRBV4-2 CASSQARTDTNSPLHF TGTGCCAGCAGCCAAGCTCGGACTGATACCAATTCACCCCTCCACTTT
TRBJ2-1 many . TRBV4-3 CASVAGLLSDNEQFF TGCGCCAGCGTCGCCGGACTCCTCTCGGACAATGAGCAGTTCTTC
TRBJ2-1 many . TRBV4-1 CASSQDFRGANEQFF TGCGCCAGCAGCCAAGATTTTCGGGGGGCCAATGAGCAGTTCTTC
TRBJ2-3 . . TRBV29-1 CSVEVTTGFGTDTQYF TGCAGCGTTGAAGTGACCACAGGGTTTGGTACAGATACGCAGTATTTT
TRBJ1-2 . . TRBV7-9 CASSLDRGTDLTYGYTF TGTGCCAGCAGCTTAGACCGCGGGACGGATTTAACTTATGGCTACACCTTC
TRBJ1-5 few . TRBV5-1 CASRLDPNQPQHF TGCGCCAGCAGGTTGGACCCTAATCAGCCCCAGCATTTT
TRBJ2-5 many . TRBV20-1 CSAPSGETQYF TGCAGTGCCCCCTCTGGCGAGACCCAGTACTTC
TRBJ2-3 few TRBD2 TRBV20-1 CSASGGSDTQYF TGCAGTGCTAGCGGGGGGTCGGATACGCAGTATTTT
TRBJ2-1 many . TRBV12-3/TRBV12-4 CASRLTGTGRNEQFF TGTGCCAGCAGACTGACCGGGACCGGGCGGAATGAGCAGTTCTTC
TRBJ1-2 few . TRBV30 CAKEGMDGYTF TGTGCGAAGGAGGGAATGGATGGCTACACCTTC
TRBJ2-1 few . TRBV6-5 CASSDPRGEQFF TGTGCCAGCAGCGACCCCCGGGGGGAGCAGTTCTTC
TRBJ2-2 . . TRBV12-3/TRBV12-4 CASSFGWPNTGELFF TGTGCCAGCAGTTTCGGTTGGCCGAACACCGGGGAGCTGTTTTTT
TRBJ2-1 many . TRBV2 CASSELGGGVENEQFF TGTGCCAGCAGTGAATTGGGAGGGGGGGTAGAGAATGAGCAGTTCTTC
TRBJ1-6 few . TRBV4-2 CASSQVSAGNNSPLHF TGTGCCAGCAGCCAAGTCTCGGCAGGGAATAATTCACCCCTCCACTTT
TRBJ2-7 few TRBD1 TRBV20-1 CSAADRGRSEQYF TGCAGTGCTGCGGACAGGGGGCGCAGCGAGCAGTACTTC
TRBJ2-1 many TRBD1 TRBV7-9 CASSLADRGSYNEQFF TGTGCCAGCAGCTTAGCGGACAGGGGTAGCTACAATGAGCAGTTCTTC
TRBJ2-5 many . TRBV4-3 CASSHNNGGAETQYF TGCGCCAGCAGCCACAACAATGGGGGGGCGGAGACCCAGTACTTC
TRBJ2-3 few . TRBV20-1 CSAPGEGGTDTQYF TGCAGCGCTCCGGGTGAAGGAGGCACAGATACGCAGTATTTT
TRBJ1-5 . . TRBV6-1 CASREPGQPQHF TGTGCCAGCAGGGAACCTGGACAGCCCCAGCATTTT
TRBJ2-3 few . TRBV6-5 CASRRSRADTQYF TGTGCCAGCAGGAGAAGCCGGGCGGATACGCAGTATTTT
TRBJ2-7 many TRBD2 TRBV10-3 CAINRTSGPSYEQYF TGTGCCATCAACCGGACTAGCGGTCCATCCTACGAGCAGTACTTC
TRBJ2-3 . . TRBV7-2 CASSSVSSAYTDTQYF TGTGCCAGCAGCTCTGTCTCCTCCGCATACACAGATACGCAGTATTTT
TRBJ2-1 . . TRBV28 CASSVNSQTEQFF TGTGCCAGCAGTGTAAACAGCCAAACGGAGCAGTTCTTC
TRBJ2-3 many . TRBV12-3/TRBV12-4 CASSGGQPTDTQYF TGTGCCAGCAGCGGGGGACAGCCCACAGATACGCAGTATTTT
TRBJ2-1 . . TRBV6-5 CASSISFTDIEQFF TGTGCCAGCAGTATCTCTTTCACGGACATCGAGCAGTTCTTC
TRBJ2-7 . . TRBV7-2 CASSLSLGASEQYF TGTGCCAGCAGCTTATCCCTCGGGGCCAGTGAGCAGTACTTC